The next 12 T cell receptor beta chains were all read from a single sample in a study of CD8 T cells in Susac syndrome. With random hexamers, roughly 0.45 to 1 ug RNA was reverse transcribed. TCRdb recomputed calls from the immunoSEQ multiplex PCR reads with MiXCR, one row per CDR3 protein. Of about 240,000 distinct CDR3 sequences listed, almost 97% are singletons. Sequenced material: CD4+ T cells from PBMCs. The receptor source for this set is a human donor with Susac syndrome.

As DNA, the CDR3 is TGTGCCAGCAGCCGCACCGGGCCCCCTCGCTACACCTTC. Its translation is CASSRTGPPRYTF. The rearrangement uses TRBV6-5 and TRBJ1-2; D is unresolved. Trimming removed 6 bases at V and 9 bases at J, with 17 bases between. Germline V gives CDR1 MNHEY, CDR2 SVGAGI. The CDR3 spans 13 residues.

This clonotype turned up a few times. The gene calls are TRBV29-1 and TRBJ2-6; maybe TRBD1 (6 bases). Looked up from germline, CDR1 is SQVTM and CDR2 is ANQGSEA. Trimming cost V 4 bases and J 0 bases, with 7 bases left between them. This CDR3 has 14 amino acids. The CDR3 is CSVGGPSGANVLTF. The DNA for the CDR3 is TGCAGCGTTGGGGGGCCCTCTGGGGCCAACGTCCTGACTTTC. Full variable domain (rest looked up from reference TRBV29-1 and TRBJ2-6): SAVISQKPSRDICQRGTSLTIQCQVDSQVTMMFWYRQQPGQSLTLIATANQGSEATYESGFVIDKFPISRPNLTFSTLTVSNMSPEDSSIYLCSVGGPSGANVLTFGAGSRLTVL.

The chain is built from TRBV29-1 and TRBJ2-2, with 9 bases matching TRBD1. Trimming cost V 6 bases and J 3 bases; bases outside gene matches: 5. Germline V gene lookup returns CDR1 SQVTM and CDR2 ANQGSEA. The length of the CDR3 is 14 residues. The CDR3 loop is CSVGQGGYTGELFF. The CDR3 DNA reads TGCAGCGTGGGACAGGGAGGGTACACCGGGGAGCTGTTTTTT.

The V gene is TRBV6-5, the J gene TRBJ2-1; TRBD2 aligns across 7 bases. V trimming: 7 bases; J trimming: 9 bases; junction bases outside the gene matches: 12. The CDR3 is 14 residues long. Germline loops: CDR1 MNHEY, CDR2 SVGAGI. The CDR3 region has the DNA TGTGCCAGCACCCGAGGGGCGGGAGAGGCTGAGCAGTTCTTC. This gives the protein CASTRGAGEAEQFF.

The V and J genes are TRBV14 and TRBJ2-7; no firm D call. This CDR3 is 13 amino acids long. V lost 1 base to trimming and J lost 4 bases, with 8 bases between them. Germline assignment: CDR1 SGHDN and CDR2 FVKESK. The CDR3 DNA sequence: TGTGCCAGCAGCCAAGCGCGTCTTTACGAGCAGTACTTC. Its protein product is CASSQARLYEQYF.

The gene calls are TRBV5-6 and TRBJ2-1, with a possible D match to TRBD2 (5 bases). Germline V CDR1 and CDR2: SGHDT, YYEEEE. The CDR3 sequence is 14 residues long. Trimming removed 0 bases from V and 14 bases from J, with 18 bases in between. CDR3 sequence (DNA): TGTGCCAGCAGCTTGGGGGCGAAAACTAGTGTGAAGTTCTTC. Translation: CASSLGAKTSVKFF.

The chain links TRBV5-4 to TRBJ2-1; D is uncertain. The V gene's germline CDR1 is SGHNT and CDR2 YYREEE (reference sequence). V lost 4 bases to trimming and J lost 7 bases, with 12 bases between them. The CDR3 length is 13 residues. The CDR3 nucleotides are TGTGCCAGCAGCCGCGTGCTAGGGAATGAGCAGTTCTTC. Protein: CASSRVLGNEQFF.

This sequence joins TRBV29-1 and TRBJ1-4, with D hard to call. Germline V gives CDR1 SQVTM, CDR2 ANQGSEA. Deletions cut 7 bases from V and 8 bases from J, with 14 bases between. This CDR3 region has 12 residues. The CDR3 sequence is CSATLVGEKLFF. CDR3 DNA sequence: TGCAGCGCCACCCTCGTGGGCGAAAAACTGTTTTTT.

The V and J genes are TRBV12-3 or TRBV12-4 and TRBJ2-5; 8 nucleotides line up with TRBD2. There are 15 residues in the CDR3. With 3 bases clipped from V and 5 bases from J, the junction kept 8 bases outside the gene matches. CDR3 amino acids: CASSFWREVGETQYF. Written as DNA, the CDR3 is TGTGCCAGCAGTTTTTGGCGGGAGGTGGGGGAGACCCAGTACTTC.

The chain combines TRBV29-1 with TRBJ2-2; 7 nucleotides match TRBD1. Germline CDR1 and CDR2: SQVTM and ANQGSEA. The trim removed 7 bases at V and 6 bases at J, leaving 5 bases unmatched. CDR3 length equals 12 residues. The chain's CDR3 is CSAHRGSGELFF. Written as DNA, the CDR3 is TGCAGCGCCCACAGGGGATCCGGGGAGCTGTTTTTT.

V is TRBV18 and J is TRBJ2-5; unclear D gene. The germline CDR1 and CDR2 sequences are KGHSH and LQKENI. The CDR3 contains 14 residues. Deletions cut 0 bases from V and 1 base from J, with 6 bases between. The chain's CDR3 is CASSPPLLQETQYF. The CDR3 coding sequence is TGTGCCAGCTCACCACCTCTCCTCCAAGAGACCCAGTACTTC.

The CDR3, as DNA: TGCAGTGCTAGAGACGGGACAGGGCGAAAAGCTTTCTTT. Encoded protein: CSARDGTGRKAFF. J is TRBJ1-1 and V is TRBV20-1, with 9 bases aligning to TRBD1. Losses at the gene ends were 0 bases for V and 9 bases for J; bases not matched to a gene: 5. Germline loops: CDR1 DFQATT, CDR2 SNEGSKA (reference sequence). CDR3 size: 13 residues.